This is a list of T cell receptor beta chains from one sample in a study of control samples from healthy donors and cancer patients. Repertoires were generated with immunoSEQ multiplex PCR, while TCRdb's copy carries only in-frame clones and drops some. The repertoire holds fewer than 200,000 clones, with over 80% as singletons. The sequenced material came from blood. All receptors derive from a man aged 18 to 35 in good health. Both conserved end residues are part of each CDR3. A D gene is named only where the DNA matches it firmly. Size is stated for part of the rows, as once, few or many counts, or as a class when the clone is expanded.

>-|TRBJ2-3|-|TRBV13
TGTGCCAGCATCCATAACGGGGACATCCTGGACTGCACAGATACGCAGTATTTT
CASIHNGDILDCTDTQYF
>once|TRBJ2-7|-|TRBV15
TGTGCCACCAGCAGAGACAGGGCACTCTACGAGCAGTACTTC
CATSRDRALYEQYF
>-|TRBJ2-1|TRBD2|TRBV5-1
TGCGCCAGCAGCCGAGGGGCGGGGGGATCTAATGAGCAGTTCTTC
CASSRGAGGSNEQFF
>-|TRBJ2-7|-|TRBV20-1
TGCAGTGCTAGTACAACCGTCAAGCGGGTAAGCCGGCAGTACTTC
CSASTTVKRVSRQYF
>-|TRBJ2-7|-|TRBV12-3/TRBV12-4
TGTGCCAGCAGTCGTTACAGCTACGAGCAGTACTTC
CASSRYSYEQYF
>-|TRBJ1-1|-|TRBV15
TGTGCCACCAGCGCCCGTCAAACCGGGCCTAACACTGAAGCTTTCTTT
CATSARQTGPNTEAFF
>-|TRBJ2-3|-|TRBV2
TGTGCCAGCAGGGACAGCGGGTCCGATACGCAGTATTTT
CASRDSGSDTQYF
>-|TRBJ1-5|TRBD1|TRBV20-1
TGCAGTGCTAGTCTAGACAGGGCCAATCAGCCCCAGCATTTT
CSASLDRANQPQHF
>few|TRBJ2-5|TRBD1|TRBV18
TGTGCCAGCTCATCGACAGGGGGCGCGGAGACCCAGTACTTC
CASSSTGGAETQYF
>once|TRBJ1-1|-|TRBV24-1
TGTGCCACCAAGAGAGGGATCGACACTGAAGCTTTCTTT
CATKRGIDTEAFF
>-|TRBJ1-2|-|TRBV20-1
TGCAGTGCTAGAGTGGGGAGGGGCTACACCTTC
CSARVGRGYTF
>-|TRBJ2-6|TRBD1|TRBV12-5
TGTGCTAGTGGTTTGTTGGGACAGGGCGGCAACGTCCTGACTTTC
CASGLLGQGGNVLTF
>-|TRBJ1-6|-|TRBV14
TGTGCCAGCAGCCACGTAGTAGGGAAAGCTTCACCCCTCCACTTT
CASSHVVGKASPLHF
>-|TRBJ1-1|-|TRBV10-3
TGTGCCGCCAACCCCGACAGGCAGAACACTGAAGCTTTCTTT
CAANPDRQNTEAFF
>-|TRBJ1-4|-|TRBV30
TGTGCCTGGAGTCTTAGGGGCACCGAAAAACTGTTTTTT
CAWSLRGTEKLFF
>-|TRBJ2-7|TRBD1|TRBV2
TGTGCCAGCGGGACAGGGAACGAGCAGTACTTC
CASGTGNEQYF
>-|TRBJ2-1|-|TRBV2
TGTGCCAGCAGGCCCGACAGGTACACCTTAAGATACAATGAGCAGTTCTTC
CASRPDRYTLRYNEQFF
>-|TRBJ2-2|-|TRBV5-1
TGCGCCAGCAGCTTGGTTGGGTCGGGGGTTTACACCGGGGAGCTGTTTTTT
CASSLVGSGVYTGELFF
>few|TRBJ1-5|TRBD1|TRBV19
TGTGCCAGTAGTATTGGGACAGCTAAGGGACAGCCCCAGCATTTT
CASSIGTAKGQPQHF
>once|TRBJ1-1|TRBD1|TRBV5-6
TGTGCCAGCAGCCGAACAACCGGGACAGGGGAAGGAACTGAAGCTTTCTTT
CASSRTTGTGEGTEAFF
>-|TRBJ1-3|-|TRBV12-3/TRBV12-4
TGTGCCAGCAGTTTATATGAGACCATATATTTT
CASSLYETIYF
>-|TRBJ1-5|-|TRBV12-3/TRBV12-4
TGTGCCAGCACCGCACGCCCGGAAGGGCCCCAGCATTTT
CASTARPEGPQHF
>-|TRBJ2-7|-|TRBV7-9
TGTGCCAGCAGCTTAGCGGACTACGAGCAGTACTTC
CASSLADYEQYF
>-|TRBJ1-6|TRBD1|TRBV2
TGTGCCAGCAGAGGATCAGGGGGAGAGAATTCACCCCTCCACTTT
CASRGSGGENSPLHF
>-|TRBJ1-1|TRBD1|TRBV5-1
TGCGCCAGCAGCTCGGGGACAGAAGAAGCTTTCTTT
CASSSGTEEAFF
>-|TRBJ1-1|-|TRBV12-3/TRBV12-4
TGTGCCAGCAGTTCAAGGGGTGTCGCTTTCTTT
CASSSRGVAFF
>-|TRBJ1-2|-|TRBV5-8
TGTGCCAGCAGCCTCGCCCAGGCTGATGGCTACACCTTC
CASSLAQADGYTF
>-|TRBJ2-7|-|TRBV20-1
TGCAGTGCTTTATTGAACTACGAGCAGTACTTC
CSALLNYEQYF
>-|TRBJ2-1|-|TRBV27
TGTGCCAGCACATCCGGGTCTAATGAGCAGTTCTTC
CASTSGSNEQFF
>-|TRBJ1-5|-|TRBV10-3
TGTGCCATCAGTGAGACAGGGACGCTTATCAGCAATCAGCCCCAGCATTTT
CAISETGTLISNQPQHF
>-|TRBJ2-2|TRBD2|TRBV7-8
TGTGCCAGCAGCCCGCGACTAGCGGGGGGGGGTGCGGGCACCGGGGAGCTGTTTTTT
CASSPRLAGGGAGTGELFF
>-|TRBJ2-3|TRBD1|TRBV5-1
TGCGCCAGCAACACTCGATCTCCGGGACAGGGGTCCGGAGATACGCAGTATTTT
CASNTRSPGQGSGDTQYF
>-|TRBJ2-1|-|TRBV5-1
TGCGCCAGCAGCTTGAGGGGGGGCGCCTACAATGAGCAGTTCTTC
CASSLRGGAYNEQFF
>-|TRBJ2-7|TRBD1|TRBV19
TGTGCCAGTAGTAAGGGACAGGGGGGCTACGAGCAGTACTTC
CASSKGQGGYEQYF
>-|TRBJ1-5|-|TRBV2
TGTGCCAGCAGCGTTAGCAATCAGCCCCAGCATTTT
CASSVSNQPQHF
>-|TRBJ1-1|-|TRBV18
TGTGCCAGCTCACCACCGGCGCAGTTTGAAGCTTTCTTT
CASSPPAQFEAFF
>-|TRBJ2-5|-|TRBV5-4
TGTGCCAGCAGCGCAAGAAACCGAGGGAGTCGGGGGGAGACCCAGTACTTC
CASSARNRGSRGETQYF
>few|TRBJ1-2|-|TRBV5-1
TGCGCCAGCAGCTTGGGGGTGGAGCAAGGCTACACCTTC
CASSLGVEQGYTF
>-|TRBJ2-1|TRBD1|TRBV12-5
TGTGCTAGTGCCCCGGGACAGACGAACCCTTGGAGCTCCTACAATGAGCAGTTCTTC
CASAPGQTNPWSSYNEQFF
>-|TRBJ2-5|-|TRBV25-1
TGTGCCAGCAGTGAACCCGGAGTCAAGGAGACCCAGTACTTC
CASSEPGVKETQYF
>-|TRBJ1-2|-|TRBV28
TGTGCGGGATCGTCTAACTATGGCTACACCTTC
CAGSSNYGYTF
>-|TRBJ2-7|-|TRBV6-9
TGTGCCAGCAGTTCACGCCCGAAGAGCTCCTACGAGCAGTACTTC
CASSSRPKSSYEQYF
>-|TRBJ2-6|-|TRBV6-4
TGTGCCAGCAGTGACGGTACTGGCTCTGGGGCCAACGTCCTGACTTTC
CASSDGTGSGANVLTF
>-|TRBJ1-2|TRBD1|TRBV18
TGTGCCAGCTCACTGGGACAGGGGAACTATGGCTACACCTTC
CASSLGQGNYGYTF
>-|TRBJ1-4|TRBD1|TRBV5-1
TGCGCCAGCAGACATACAGGGGTGACTAATGAAAAACTGTTTTTT
CASRHTGVTNEKLFF
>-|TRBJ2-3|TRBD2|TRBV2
TGTGCCAGCAGTGGGACTAGCGGGGGCACAGATACGCAGTATTTT
CASSGTSGGTDTQYF
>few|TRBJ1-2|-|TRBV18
TGTGCCAGCTCACCAGATCCTTGGGGCTACACCTTC
CASSPDPWGYTF
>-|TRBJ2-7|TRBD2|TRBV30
TGTGCCTGGAGCTGGACTAGCGGCTACGAGCAGTACTTC
CAWSWTSGYEQYF
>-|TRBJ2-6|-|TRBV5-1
TGCGCCAGCCTTCCCGGTGATCTCCGATCTGGGGCCAACGTCCTGACTTTC
CASLPGDLRSGANVLTF
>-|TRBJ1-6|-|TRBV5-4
TGTGCCAGCAGCCGATATAATTCACCCCTCCACTTT
CASSRYNSPLHF
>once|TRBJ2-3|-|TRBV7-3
TGTGCCAGCAGCCCTGGGGGGCCGACAGATACGCAGTATTTT
CASSPGGPTDTQYF
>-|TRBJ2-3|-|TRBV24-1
TGTGCCACCAGTGATACCGACTCCAGCACAGATACGCAGTATTTT
CATSDTDSSTDTQYF
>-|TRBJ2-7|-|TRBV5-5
TGTGCCAGCAGCTTGGAGGGCGGCGACGTCTACGAGCAGTACTTC
CASSLEGGDVYEQYF
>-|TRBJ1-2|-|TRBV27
TGTGCCAGCAGTCCTCGGACGTACTATGGCTACACCTTC
CASSPRTYYGYTF
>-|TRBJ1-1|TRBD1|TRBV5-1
TGCGCCAGCAGCTTGGCCGGGACAGGGAACACTGAAGCTTTCTTT
CASSLAGTGNTEAFF